This T cell receptor (beta chain) derives from a study of human thymus T cells. General study points: Thymic and blood repertoires seemed to show skewed V and J gene use. Unrelated individuals had highly overlapping thymic repertoires, as reported in related research.

Resections were taken during corrective heart surgery, and the thymus tissue came from these. Among the donors, all were healthy Finnish infants having corrective surgery for congenital heart defects. With 5 bases removed from V and 2 bases from J, the gap between germline ends came to 19 bases. Germline V gene data show CDR1 as PRHDT and CDR2 as FYEKMQ (reference sequence). The CDR3 contains 16 residues. Sequenced by immunoSEQ multiplex PCR; TCRdb stores in-frame clones only, minus some. The sample comprises tens of thousands of clones, 95% of which are singletons, and around 0.03% rests with the top ten. On this clone: Its specificity is unknown.

V is TRBV13 and J is TRBJ2-7, with TRBD1 as a possible D gene (7 bases). The origin of this receptor is a girl under three years old with a congenital heart defect but otherwise immunologically healthy. The sequencing input was thymus tissue. In DNA, the CDR3 is TGTGCCAGCAGCGGACCGACAGGGAGGTTAGCCTACGAGCAGTACTTC. It is translated as CASSGPTGRLAYEQYF.